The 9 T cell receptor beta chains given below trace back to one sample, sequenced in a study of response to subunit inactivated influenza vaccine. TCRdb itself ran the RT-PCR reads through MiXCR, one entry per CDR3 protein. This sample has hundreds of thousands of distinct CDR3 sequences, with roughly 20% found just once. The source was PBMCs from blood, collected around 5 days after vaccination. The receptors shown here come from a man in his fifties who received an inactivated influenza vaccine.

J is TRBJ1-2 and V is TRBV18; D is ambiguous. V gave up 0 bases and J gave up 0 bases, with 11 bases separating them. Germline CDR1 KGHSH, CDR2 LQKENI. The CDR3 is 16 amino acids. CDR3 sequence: CASSPPMRRANYGYTF. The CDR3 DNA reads TGTGCCAGCTCACCACCGATGAGGCGTGCTAACTATGGCTACACCTTC. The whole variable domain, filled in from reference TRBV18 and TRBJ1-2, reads NAGVMQNPRHLVRRRGQEARLRCSPMKGHSHVYWYRQLPEEGLKFMVYLQKENIIDESGMPKERFSAEFPKEGPSILRIQQVVRGDSAAYFCASSPPMRRANYGYTFGSGTRLTVV.

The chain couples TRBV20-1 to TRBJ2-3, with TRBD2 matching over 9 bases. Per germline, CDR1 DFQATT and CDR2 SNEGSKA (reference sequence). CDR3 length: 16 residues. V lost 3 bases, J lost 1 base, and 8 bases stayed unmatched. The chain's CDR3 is CSASGREGLGTDTQYF. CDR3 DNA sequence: TGCAGTGCTAGCGGGCGGGAGGGATTGGGCACAGATACGCAGTATTTT.

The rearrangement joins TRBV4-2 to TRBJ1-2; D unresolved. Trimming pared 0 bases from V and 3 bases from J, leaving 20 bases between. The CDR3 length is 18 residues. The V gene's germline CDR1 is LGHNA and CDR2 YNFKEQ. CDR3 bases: TGTGCCAGCAGCCAAGATCCCTTACCACTCCAAGGGCACTATGGCTACACCTTC. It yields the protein CASSQDPLPLQGHYGYTF.

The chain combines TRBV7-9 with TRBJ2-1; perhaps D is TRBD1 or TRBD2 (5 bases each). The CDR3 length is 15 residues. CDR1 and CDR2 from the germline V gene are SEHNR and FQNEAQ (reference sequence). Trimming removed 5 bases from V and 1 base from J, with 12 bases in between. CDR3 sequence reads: CASSGMRGSYNEQFF. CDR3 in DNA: TGTGCCAGCAGCGGCATGAGGGGATCCTACAATGAGCAGTTCTTC.

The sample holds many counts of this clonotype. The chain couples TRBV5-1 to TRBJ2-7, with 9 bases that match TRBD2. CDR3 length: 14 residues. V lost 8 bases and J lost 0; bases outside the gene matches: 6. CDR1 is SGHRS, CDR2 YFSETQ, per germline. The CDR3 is CASSSGASSYEQYF. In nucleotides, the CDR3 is TGCGCCAGTTCTAGCGGGGCCAGCTCCTACGAGCAGTACTTC.

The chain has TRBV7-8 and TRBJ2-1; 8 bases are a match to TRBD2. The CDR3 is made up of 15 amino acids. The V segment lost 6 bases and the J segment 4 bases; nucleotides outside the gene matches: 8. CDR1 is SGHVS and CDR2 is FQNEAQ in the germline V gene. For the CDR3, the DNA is TGTGCCAGCAGTTTTAGCGGGAACTCTTACAATGAGCAGTTCTTC. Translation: CASSFSGNSYNEQFF.

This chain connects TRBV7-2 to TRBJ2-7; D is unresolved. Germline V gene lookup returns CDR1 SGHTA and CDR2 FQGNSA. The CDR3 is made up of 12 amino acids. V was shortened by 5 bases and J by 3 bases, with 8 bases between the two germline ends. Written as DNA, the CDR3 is TGTGCCAGCAGCGATGACCGCTACGAGCAGTACTTC. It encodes CASSDDRYEQYF.

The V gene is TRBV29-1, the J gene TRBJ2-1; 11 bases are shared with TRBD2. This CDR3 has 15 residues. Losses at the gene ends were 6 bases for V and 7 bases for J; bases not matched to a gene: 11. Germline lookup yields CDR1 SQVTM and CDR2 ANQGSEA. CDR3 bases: TGCAGCGTCCAATGGGCTAGCGGGGGGTGGAATGAGCAGTTCTTC. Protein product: CSVQWASGGWNEQFF.

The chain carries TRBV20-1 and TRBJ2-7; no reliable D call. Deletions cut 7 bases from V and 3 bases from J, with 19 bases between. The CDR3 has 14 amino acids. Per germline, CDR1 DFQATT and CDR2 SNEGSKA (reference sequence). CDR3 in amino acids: CSGRTAAPFYEQYF. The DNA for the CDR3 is TGCAGTGGACGGACGGCAGCACCATTCTACGAGCAGTACTTC.